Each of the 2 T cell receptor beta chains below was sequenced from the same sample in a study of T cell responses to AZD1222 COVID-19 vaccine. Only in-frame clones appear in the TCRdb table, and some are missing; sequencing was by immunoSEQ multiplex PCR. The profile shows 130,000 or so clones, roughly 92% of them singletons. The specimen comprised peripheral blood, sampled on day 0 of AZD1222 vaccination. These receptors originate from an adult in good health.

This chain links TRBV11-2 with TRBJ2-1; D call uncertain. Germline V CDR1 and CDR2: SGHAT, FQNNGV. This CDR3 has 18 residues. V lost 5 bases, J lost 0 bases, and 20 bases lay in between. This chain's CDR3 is CASSTRRRLGSSYNEQFF. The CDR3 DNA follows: TGTGCCAGCAGCACCCGCCGACGATTGGGAAGCTCCTACAATGAGCAGTTCTTC.

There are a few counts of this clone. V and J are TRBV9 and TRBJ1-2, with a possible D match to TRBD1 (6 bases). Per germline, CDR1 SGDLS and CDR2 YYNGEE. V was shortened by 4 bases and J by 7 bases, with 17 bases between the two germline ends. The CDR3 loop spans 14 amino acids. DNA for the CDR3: TGTGCCAGCAGCCCCGCCTTGACAGGACTTGGCTACACCTTC. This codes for CASSPALTGLGYTF. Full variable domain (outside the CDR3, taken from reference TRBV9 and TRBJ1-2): DSGVTQTPKHLITATGQRVTLRCSPRSGDLSVYWYQQSLDQGLQFLIQYYNGEERAKGNILERFSAQQFPDLHSELNLSSLELGDSALYFCASSPALTGLGYTFGSGTRLTVV.